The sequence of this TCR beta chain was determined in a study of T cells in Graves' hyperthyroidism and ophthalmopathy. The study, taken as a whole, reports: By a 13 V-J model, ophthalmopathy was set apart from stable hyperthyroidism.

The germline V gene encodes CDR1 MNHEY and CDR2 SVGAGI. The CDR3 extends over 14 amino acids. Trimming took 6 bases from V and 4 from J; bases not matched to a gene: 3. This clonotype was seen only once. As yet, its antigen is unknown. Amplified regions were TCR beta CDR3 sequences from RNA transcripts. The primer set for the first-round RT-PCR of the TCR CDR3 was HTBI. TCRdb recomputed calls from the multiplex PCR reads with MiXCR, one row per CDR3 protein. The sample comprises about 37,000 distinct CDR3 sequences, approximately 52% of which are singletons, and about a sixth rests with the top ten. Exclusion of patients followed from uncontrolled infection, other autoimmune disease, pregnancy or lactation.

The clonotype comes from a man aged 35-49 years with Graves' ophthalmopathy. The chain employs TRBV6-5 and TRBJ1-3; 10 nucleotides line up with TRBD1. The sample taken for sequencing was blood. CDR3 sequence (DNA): TGTGCCAGCAGGGGGGGACAGGGGGGAAACACCATATATTTT. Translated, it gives CASRGGQGGNTIYF.